The present entry profiles one T cell receptor beta chain with its context. These data are taken from a study of control samples from healthy donors and cancer patients. Germline lookup yields CDR1 SEHNR and CDR2 FQNEAQ (reference sequence). Trimming pared 5 bases from V and 8 bases from J, leaving 24 bases between. CDR3 length: 16 amino acids. Data came from immunoSEQ multiplex PCR; TCRdb stores just in-frame clones and leaves some out. Found here are roughly 190,000 clones; the top ten clones hold less than 2.5%. This receptor was taken from a young woman in good health. The sample taken for sequencing was blood. The chain employs TRBV7-9 and TRBJ1-2, with D perhaps TRBD1 (5 bases). In nucleotides, the CDR3 is TGTGCCAGCAGCCCGGGGGACGCGCTGTACTCCTTAGGCTACACCTTC. This gives the protein CASSPGDALYSLGYTF.